A single sample gave rise to the 22 T cell receptor beta chains below, sequenced in a study of breast tumors, draining lymph nodes, adjacent tissues (dated by TCRdb to the mid-2010s). The lymph node samples were taken from the axillary draining lymph nodes of breast cancer patients. The library was made by multiplex PCR. The sequencing machine was an Illumina HiSeq 2000. In TCRdb, the public reads were trimmed at Q25 with fastp and aligned with MiXCR, with productive beta chains retained. CDR3 protein duplicates are merged, each entry listing the most common genes and DNA. The sample table lists under 300,000 distinct CDR3 sequences, about 34% of them with a count of one. The ten largest make up approximately 3.6% of the sample. Sequencing used axillary lymph node tissue. All receptors derive from a female donor with breast cancer. Some clones in this sample may be carry-over from other donors' samples.

The sample holds many counts of this clonotype. This chain connects TRBV7-9 to TRBJ1-3; D is undetermined. Germline lookup yields CDR1 SEHNR and CDR2 FQNEAQ (reference sequence). The CDR3 is 13 residues long. Trimming cost V 6 bases and J 4 bases, with 10 bases left between them. In DNA, the CDR3 is TGTGCCAGCAGAAAGAAAGCGGGAAACACCATATATTTT. Translated, it gives CASRKKAGNTIYF.

This clonotype was detected a few times. This sequence may be a read error, since a much larger clone differs from it by one base. This chain links TRBV20-1 with TRBJ2-1, with TRBD2 matching 11 bases. The CDR3 has 15 amino acids. The trim removed 6 bases at V and 12 bases at J, leaving 16 bases unmatched. Germline loops: CDR1 DFQATT, CDR2 SNEGSKA (reference sequence). CDR3 in amino acids: CSAPDTSGSAPGQFF. The CDR3 nucleotides read TGCAGTGCACCCGACACTAGCGGGAGCGCTCCGGGGCAGTTCTTC.

This clonotype was seen a few times. The gene calls are TRBV6-1 and TRBJ1-5, with TRBD1 matching 8 bases. With V trimmed by 7 bases and J by 0 bases, 8 bases remained unmatched. CDR1 is MNHNS and CDR2 is SASEGT in the germline V gene. The length of the CDR3 is 16 residues. The CDR3: CASNEDRDYSNQPQHF. As DNA, the CDR3 is TGTGCCAGCAACGAGGACAGGGACTATAGCAATCAGCCCCAGCATTTT.

This clonotype was observed at least ten times. This rearrangement joins TRBV7-9 to TRBJ2-3; maybe TRBD1 (7 bases). Germline values: CDR1 SEHNR, CDR2 FQNEAQ (reference sequence). V lost 5 bases and J 7 bases, leaving 28 bases between the germline ends. The CDR3 extends over 18 amino acids. The CDR3, as DNA: TGTGCCAGCAGCCAAAGACAGGGAGGACCTCTATTAGTAAATACGCAGTATTTT. Translated: CASSQRQGGPLLVNTQYF.

On this clonotype itself: A much larger clone is a single base away; this may be a read error. This sequence joins TRBV4-1 and TRBJ2-1; either TRBD1 or TRBD2 may fit D (5 bases each). Germline-derived CDR1 and CDR2 are MGHRA and YSYEKL. The CDR3 runs to 15 residues. CDR3 residues: CASTHSFDSQGERFF. CDR3 DNA: TGCGCCAGCACCCACTCCTTCGACAGTCAAGGGGAGCGGTTCTTC.

CDR3 residues: CASSLVGRNEQYF. CDR3 coding DNA: TGTGCCAGCAGCCTAGTGGGGAGGAACGAGCAGTACTTC. The gene calls are TRBV2 and TRBJ2-7, with D possibly TRBD2 on 6 matching bases. V lost 6 bases to trimming and J lost 5 bases, with 14 bases between them. The CDR3 length is 13 residues. CDR1 and CDR2 from the germline V gene are SNHLY and FYNNEI. The entire variable domain, with the rest obtained from reference TRBV2 and TRBJ2-7, is as follows: EPEVTQTPSHQVTQMGQEVILRCVPISNHLYFYWYRQILGQKVEFLVSFYNNEISEKSEIFDDQFSVERPDGSNFTLKIRSTKLEDSAMYFCASSLVGRNEQYFGPGTRLTVT.

On this clonotype: Sequence at one end of the junction differs from germline and may be a read error. J is TRBJ1-6 and V is TRBV7-7; D might be TRBD1 (5 bases). Germline lookup yields CDR1 SSHAT and CDR2 FNYEAQ (reference sequence). This CDR3 is 15 amino acids long. The CDR3 DNA reads as TGTGCTAGCAGCCCAGGGACTAGCGGTAATTCACCCCTCCACTTT. Translated: CASSPGTSGNSPLHF.

This clonotype was recorded many times. The chain employs TRBV6-5 and TRBJ1-2, with D unresolved. The CDR3 contains 13 residues. Germline V CDR1 and CDR2: MNHEY, SVGAGI. The V end lost 2 bases, the J end lost 6 bases, and 10 bases lay between the germline ends. In DNA, the CDR3 is TGTGCCAGCAGTTACGTCCCTAGGAATGGCTACACCTTC. Its protein is CASSYVPRNGYTF.

In regard to this clonotype: In this CDR3 the conserved last residue, phenylalanine or tryptophan, is missing, so a read error is likely. It is unclear where the CDR3 begins or ends on the DNA, so no DNA is shown, and the CDR3 is as TCRdb lists it. Here the CDR3 reads CASSEGHS. This chain connects TRBV6-4 to TRBJ1-6. The CDR3 has 8 amino acids, counting both end residues. Germline V gene lookup returns CDR1 MRHNA and CDR2 SNTAGT.

This clonotype was seen at least ten times. The chain is built from TRBV14 and TRBJ2-7; 9 nucleotides align to TRBD1. J lost 6 bases, V lost 1 base, and 7 bases had no gene match. The germline V gene has CDR1 SGHDN and CDR2 FVKESK. This CDR3 contains 15 residues. DNA of the CDR3: TGTGCCAGCAGCCAAGTCGGGACAGGGTTCGCCGAGCAGTACTTC. Its translation is CASSQVGTGFAEQYF. Full variable domain (rest looked up from reference TRBV14 and TRBJ2-7): EAGVTQFPSHSVIEKGQTVTLRCDPISGHDNLYWYRRVMGKEIKFLLHFVKESKQDESGMPNNRFLAERTGGTYSTLKVQPAELEDSGVYFCASSQVGTGFAEQYFGPGTRLTVT.

The table lists this clonotype with many counts. The gene calls are TRBV10-3 and TRBJ2-1; 9 positions agree with TRBD1. Germline assignment: CDR1 ENHRY and CDR2 SYGVKD. CDR3 length equals 14 residues. Losses at the gene ends were 3 bases for V and 5 bases for J; bases not matched to a gene: 2. CDR3 coding DNA: TGTGCCATCAGTGAAGGACAGGGGAACAATGAGCAGTTCTTC. It translates to CAISEGQGNNEQFF.

This clonotype was counted at least ten times. This rearrangement joins TRBV20-1 to TRBJ2-7; D might be TRBD2 (6 bases). Trimming removed 1 base from V and 3 bases from J, with 10 bases in between. Germline values: CDR1 DFQATT, CDR2 SNEGSKA (reference sequence). CDR3 size: 13 residues. The CDR3 sequence is CSARVGSGYEQYF. The CDR3 DNA reads TGCAGTGCTAGAGTTGGTAGCGGCTACGAGCAGTACTTC.

The chain links TRBV9 to TRBJ2-5, with D possibly called TRBD1 or TRBD2 (5 bases each). CDR1 SGDLS and CDR2 YYNGEE come from the germline V gene. This CDR3 region has 13 residues. The V end was cut by 3 bases, the J end by 5 bases, with 11 bases between. Here the CDR3 reads CASSDARDETQYF. In nucleotides, the CDR3 is TGTGCCAGCAGCGACGCCCGGGACGAGACCCAGTACTTC.

In this sample, this clonotype turned up many times. The CDR3 loop reads CASSPVGGPYEQFF. The CDR3 DNA is TGTGCCAGCAGCCCTGTGGGGGGACCGTATGAGCAGTTCTTC. The rearrangement uses TRBV12-3 or TRBV12-4 and TRBJ2-1, with D possibly matching TRBD2 (6 bases). This CDR3 is built from 14 residues. Trimming removed 6 bases at V and 8 bases at J, with 17 bases between.

V usage is TRBV28 and J usage is TRBJ1-6; D not resolved. From germline, CDR1 is MDHEN and CDR2 SYDVKM. With 6 bases removed from V and 8 bases from J, the gap between germline ends came to 11 bases. CDR3 length equals 13 residues. CDR3: CASSLGWDSPLHF. The CDR3, as DNA: TGTGCCAGCAGCCTCGGGTGGGATTCACCCCTCCACTTT.

Points on this clonotype: A read error may be the cause here, since a much bigger clone is one base away. The CDR3 does not close with the conserved phenylalanine or tryptophan, likely indicating a read error. This chain joins TRBV3-1 and TRBJ2-7, with a possible D match to TRBD1 (6 bases). CDR3 length equals 15 residues. The V and J ends lost 1 base and 2 bases respectively, with 12 bases between them. Germline CDR1 LGHDT, CDR2 YNNKEL (reference sequence). CDR3 sequence reads: CASSQVPQGPYEQYY. As DNA, the CDR3 is TGTGCCAGCAGCCAAGTCCCACAGGGCCCCTACGAGCAGTACTAC.

CDR3 bases: TGTGCCAGCAGCTTAGCAGGACAGGATACGCAGTATTTT. Protein sequence: CASSLAGQDTQYF. The chain recombines TRBV7-9 with TRBJ2-3; a weak D match, TRBD1 (6 bases). The CDR3 covers 13 residues. Trimming left V 0 bases short and J 6 bases short, with 7 bases between. The germline CDR1 and CDR2 sequences are SEHNR and FQNEAQ (reference sequence).

In its sample, this clonotype was seen a few times. This chain uses TRBV3-1 with TRBJ2-3; the D is unclear. CDR3 length equals 16 residues. Germline-derived CDR1 and CDR2 are LGHDT and YNNKEL (reference sequence). Trimming pared 4 bases from V and 0 bases from J, leaving 14 bases between. CDR3 coding DNA: TGTGCCAGCAGCCTCAAAATTCCTACTAGCACAGATACGCAGTATTTT. Its protein is CASSLKIPTSTDTQYF.

This chain links TRBV18 with TRBJ2-3, with no clear D. Germline-derived CDR1 and CDR2 are KGHSH and LQKENI. Trimming shortened V by 3 bases and J by 6 bases, and 13 bases separated the two germline ends. The CDR3 totals 14 residues. CDR3 sequence: CASSPLAGGDTQYF. DNA for the CDR3: TGTGCCAGCTCACCTTTGGCCGGTGGGGATACGCAGTATTTT.

The genes are TRBV20-1 and TRBJ2-7; D unclear. The CDR3 covers 13 residues. Germline CDR1 DFQATT, CDR2 SNEGSKA (reference sequence). The V end lost 1 base, the J end lost 0 bases, and 7 bases lay between the germline ends. The CDR3 loop reads CSARAEHSYEQYF. The CDR3 DNA is TGCAGTGCTAGAGCGGAGCACTCCTACGAGCAGTACTTC.

This clonotype has more than one count but fewer than ten. The rearrangement joins TRBV11-1 to TRBJ2-1, with 14 bases matching TRBD2. Germline trimming cut 4 bases from V and 8 bases from J; bases unmatched to any gene: 13. This CDR3 is built from 18 residues. Germline CDR1 reads SGHAT; CDR2 reads FQDESV (reference sequence). Here the CDR3 DNA reads TGTGCCAGCAGCTGGAGGTTTCCGACTAGCGGGAGGGCCTATGAGCAGTTCTTC. The encoded protein is CASSWRFPTSGRAYEQFF.

A note on this clonotype: A read error may account for a junction end that differs from germline. V is TRBV9 and J is TRBJ2-6; 7 nucleotides align to TRBD2. The germline V gene encodes CDR1 SGDLS and CDR2 YYNGEE. The CDR3 has 17 residues. CDR3 coding DNA: TGTGCCAGCAGCGCGGAGGAAAGGGAGGGCGGGGCCACCGTCCTGACTTTC. It specifies CASSAEEREGGATVLTF.